This T cell receptor (beta chain) appears in the sequencing data of a study of a mutant IDH1 vaccine in newly diagnosed glioma. Across the whole study: It was radiotherapy, temozolomide, or both that patients received previously, with most receiving both. General observations from the study: Across multiple MHC alleles, 93.3% of patients had vaccine-induced responses. Seemingly, top peripheral T cell clonotype changes bore no relation to pseudoprogression.

Time point meaning: week 11, during vaccination. Vaccination used 300 ug of mutant IDH1 20-mer peptide per dose, with topical imiquimod. Donor diagnoses consisted of new WHO grade 3 or 4 IDH1-mutant, ATRX-lost astrocytomas. V lost 3 bases, J lost 2 bases, and 1 base stayed unmatched. The CDR3 sequence is 14 residues long. The V gene's germline CDR1 is SNHLY and CDR2 FYNNEI. The repertoire was sequenced with immunoSEQ multiplex PCR; TCRdb's copy has only in-frame clones and lacks some. This repertoire shows around 57,000 clones, around nine tenths found once; its top ten account for around 1.9%. About this clone: Antigen unknown.

The chain couples TRBV2 to TRBJ2-1; TRBD2 agrees at 7 bases. The sample in question was PBMCs, obtained from a glioma patient whose treatment included an IDH1 peptide vaccine. The clonotype originates from a man in his forties with glioma. This CDR3 is CASSEGRAYNEQFF. DNA for the CDR3: TGTGCCAGCAGTGAGGGGAGGGCCTACAATGAGCAGTTCTTC.